A single sample gave rise to the 32 T cell receptor beta chains below, sequenced in a study of Ad26.COV2.S vaccination and SARS-CoV-2 variants. Clones were read by immunoSEQ multiplex PCR, and TCRdb kept only the in-frame ones, dropping some. Here the sample spans 240,000 or so clones, approximately 87% being singletons. This sample's treatment: roughly 18 received Ad26.COV2.S at low or high dose, single or two shots; roughly five received placebo; per-sample allocation not given. The study sampled participants on day 63 after the first vaccine or placebo injection. Sequenced here: peripheral blood, sampled in a trial of Ad26.COV2.S vaccine versus placebo. The source is a person between 18 and 60 years old who received the Ad26.COV2.S COVID-19 vaccine or a placebo.

The gene calls are TRBV5-4 and TRBJ2-5; TRBD2 aligns across 7 bases. Germline-derived CDR1 and CDR2 are SGHNT and YYREEE (reference sequence). V was clipped by 4 bases and J by 2 bases; unmatched bases: 8. The CDR3 is made up of 15 amino acids. The CDR3 loop reads CASSTYGAGQETQYF. CDR3 sequence (DNA): TGTGCCAGCAGCACCTATGGAGCGGGGCAAGAGACCCAGTACTTC.

The V and J genes are TRBV6-5 and TRBJ2-7, with D possibly matching TRBD2 (6 bases). Germline values: CDR1 MNHEY, CDR2 SVGAGI. V dropped 6 bases and J dropped 8 bases, with 17 bases sitting between them. The CDR3 extends over 13 amino acids. CDR3 sequence reads: CASRPGLGVKQYF. CDR3 nucleotide sequence: TGTGCCAGCAGACCGGGACTGGGGGTGAAGCAGTACTTC.

The chain employs TRBV2 and TRBJ1-3; 10 bases match TRBD1. Germline lookup yields CDR1 SNHLY and CDR2 FYNNEI. The CDR3 contains 15 residues. V lost 5 bases to trimming and J lost 4 bases; unmatched junction nucleotides: 5. Here the CDR3 DNA reads TGTGCCAGCAGTCCGGGACAGGGGATCGGAAACACCATATATTTT. Encoded protein: CASSPGQGIGNTIYF.

In its sample, this clone was seen a few times. This chain uses TRBV7-9 with TRBJ1-6; TRBD1 aligns across 9 bases. V gave up 3 bases and J gave up 8 bases; unmatched junction bases: 5. Germline CDR1 SEHNR, CDR2 FQNEAQ (reference sequence). This CDR3 has 15 amino acids. The CDR3: CASSFHRGLDSPLHF. The CDR3, as DNA: TGTGCCAGCAGCTTTCACAGGGGGCTCGATTCACCCCTCCACTTT.

This clone was seen only once. The chain uses TRBV10-3 and TRBJ1-5, with D maybe TRBD1 (6 bases). The germline V gene encodes CDR1 ENHRY and CDR2 SYGVKD. V was clipped by 5 bases and J by 5 bases, with 10 bases between them. The CDR3 extends over 13 amino acids. CDR3 region: CAISPGEHQPQHF. In DNA form, the CDR3 reads TGTGCCATCAGTCCAGGGGAACATCAGCCCCAGCATTTT.

The rearrangement links TRBV7-9 to TRBJ2-7; D is perhaps TRBD2 (6 bases). The germline gives CDR1 SEHNR, CDR2 FQNEAQ (reference sequence). With 5 bases removed from V and 4 bases from J, the gap between germline ends came to 21 bases. The CDR3 extends over 16 amino acids. The CDR3, as DNA: TGTGCCAGCAGCCCCGTTTTTGGGGGAGGAGTTTACGAGCAGTACTTC. It yields the protein CASSPVFGGGVYEQYF. The variable domain in full, completed from reference TRBV7-9 and TRBJ2-7, reads DTGVSQNPRHKITKRGQNVTFRCDPISEHNRLYWYRQTLGQGPEFLTYFQNEAQLEKSRLLSDRFSAERPKGSFSTLEIQRTEQGDSAMYLCASSPVFGGGVYEQYFGPGTRLTVT.

The table lists this clone with a count of one. The chain uses TRBV6-6 and TRBJ2-3, with 12 positions matching TRBD1. The CDR3 consists of 16 residues. Germline V gene data show CDR1 as MNHNY and CDR2 as SVGAGI (reference sequence). Trimming took 6 bases from V and 6 from J; bases not matched to a gene: 10. The CDR3 is CASSPTGTGGGDTQYF. The CDR3 DNA follows: TGTGCCAGCAGCCCAACCGGGACAGGGGGCGGCGATACGCAGTATTTT.

About this clone: The junction differs from germline at one of its ends, possibly a read error. The chain uses TRBV7-9 and TRBJ2-2, with D unclear. The CDR3 loop spans 12 amino acids. Germline V gives CDR1 SEHNR, CDR2 FQNEAQ (reference sequence). The CDR3 spells CTRKVNTGELFF. The CDR3 nucleotides read TGTACCAGAAAAGTGAACACCGGGGAGCTGTTTTTT.

Comment on this clone: The identical CDR3 is also encoded by other nucleotide sequences in the sample. The chain combines TRBV12-3 or TRBV12-4 with TRBJ2-7; D ambiguous. The CDR3 length is 13 residues. The V gene lost 3 bases and the J gene lost 1 base, with 7 bases spanning the gap. CDR3 sequence: CASSLGTSYEQYF. The DNA of the CDR3 is TGTGCCAGCAGTTTGGGCACGTCCTACGAGCAGTACTTC.

The gene calls are TRBV9 and TRBJ2-7; D may be TRBD2 (5 bases). V gave up 1 base and J gave up 5 bases, with 25 bases separating them. The CDR3 extends over 18 amino acids. CDR1 and CDR2 (germline): SGDLS, YYNGEE. Here the CDR3 DNA reads TGTGCCAGCAGCGTAAATCCTTTACCAACTGGAGCGGCCGACGAGCAGTACTTC. Protein sequence: CASSVNPLPTGAADEQYF.

The sample holds a few counts of this clone. V is TRBV3-1 (or the pseudogene TRBV3-2) and J is TRBJ2-5; 8 nucleotides agree with TRBD2. Germline values: CDR1 LGHDT, CDR2 YNNKEL (reference sequence). V lost 0 bases to trimming and J lost 1 base; unmatched junction nucleotides: 4. The CDR3 has 16 residues. The CDR3 DNA follows: TGTGCCAGCAGCCAAGAGGTGCGGGAGGTCCAAGAGACCCAGTACTTC. It codes for CASSQEVREVQETQYF.

V is TRBV27 and J is TRBJ1-4, with D maybe TRBD1 (5 bases). The V and J ends lost 4 bases and 4 bases respectively, with 10 bases between them. Germline CDR1 and CDR2: MNHEY and SMNVEV (reference sequence). The CDR3 is made up of 14 amino acids. CDR3 loop: CASSWGFGNEKLFF. As DNA, the CDR3 is TGTGCCAGCAGTTGGGGGTTTGGTAATGAAAAACTGTTTTTT.

The chain is built from TRBV12-3 or TRBV12-4 and TRBJ1-1; no reliable D call. V dropped 1 base and J dropped 4 bases, with 7 bases sitting between them. The CDR3 is 13 amino acids. The DNA for the CDR3 is TGTGCCAGCAGTTTAGGACACCCCACTGAAGCTTTCTTT. It encodes CASSLGHPTEAFF.

The chain couples TRBV5-4 to TRBJ2-2; D ambiguous. This CDR3 is 14 amino acids long. Germline lookup yields CDR1 SGHNT and CDR2 YYREEE (reference sequence). V shed 4 bases and J shed 4 bases, with 11 bases lying between them. The CDR3: CASSPLDVTGELFF. The CDR3 DNA is TGTGCCAGCAGCCCCCTGGACGTCACCGGGGAGCTGTTTTTT.

The rearrangement uses TRBV6-5 and TRBJ2-3; TRBD1 aligns across 7 bases. V dropped 5 bases and J dropped 0; count of bases not matched to a gene: 5. Germline assignment: CDR1 MNHEY and CDR2 SVGAGI. The CDR3 is 15 residues long. The CDR3 loop reads CASSLTGASTDTQYF. Here the CDR3 DNA reads TGTGCCAGCAGTCTTACAGGGGCTAGCACAGATACGCAGTATTTT.

CDR3 DNA sequence: TGTGCCAGCAGCCTGGAAAGTCCCGGGACAGACTATGGCTACACCTTC. This translates into CASSLESPGTDYGYTF. J is TRBJ1-2 and V is TRBV5-6, with 7 bases aligning to TRBD1. The V segment lost 4 bases and the J segment 3 bases; nucleotides outside the gene matches: 12. Germline V gives CDR1 SGHDT, CDR2 YYEEEE. The CDR3 contains 16 residues.

V is TRBV6-5 and J is TRBJ1-1; D remains unclear. Trimming shortened V by 7 bases and J by 0 bases, and 9 bases separated the two germline ends. Germline V gene data show CDR1 as MNHEY and CDR2 as SVGAGI. The CDR3 is 13 residues long. The CDR3, as DNA: TGTGCCAGCAACGGACGGCTGAACACTGAAGCTTTCTTT. As protein: CASNGRLNTEAFF.

The CDR3 spells CASSPGLLGGRNTEAFF. In DNA form, the CDR3 reads TGTGCCAGCAGCCCCGGGCTATTGGGTGGGCGGAACACTGAAGCTTTCTTT. This chain uses TRBV6-2 or TRBV6-3 with TRBJ1-1, with D unclear. Deletions cut 6 bases from V and 1 base from J, with 21 bases between. CDR3 length: 17 residues. CDR1 is MNHEY, CDR2 SVGEGT, per germline.

V usage is TRBV9 and J usage is TRBJ2-1; 12 positions match TRBD2. With 2 bases clipped from V and 5 bases from J, the junction kept 5 bases outside the gene matches. Germline-derived CDR1 and CDR2 are SGDLS and YYNGEE. The length of the CDR3 is 16 residues. The DNA for the CDR3 is TGTGCCAGCAGCGTTTATCGGACTAGCGGGAACAATGAGCAGTTCTTC. Translation gives CASSVYRTSGNNEQFF.

The chain combines TRBV11-2 with TRBJ1-6; 10 bases fit TRBD1. Germline values: CDR1 SGHAT, CDR2 FQNNGV. The CDR3 has 15 amino acids. Trimming at V came to 6 bases and at J to 7 bases, leaving 6 bases not matched to a gene. CDR3 protein: CASSRLDRGNSPLHF. The CDR3 DNA reads TGTGCCAGCAGTCGACTGGACAGGGGGAATTCACCCCTCCACTTT.

At least ten counts were recorded for this clone. The V and J genes are TRBV6-2 or TRBV6-3 and TRBJ2-7; either TRBD1 or TRBD2 may supply D (5 bases each). V lost 4 bases and J 0 bases, leaving 31 bases between the germline ends. CDR3 size: 21 residues. Germline V gene lookup returns CDR1 MNHEY and CDR2 SVGEGT. The CDR3 protein is CASSFPGTIMGPPMSSYEQYF. The DNA for the CDR3 is TGTGCCAGCAGTTTCCCCGGGACCATCATGGGGCCCCCAATGAGCTCCTACGAGCAGTACTTC.

The chain is built from TRBV5-4 and TRBJ2-1; TRBD2 aligns across 10 bases. The V gene end was trimmed by 5 bases and the J gene end by 4 bases; junction bases not matched to a gene: 6. The CDR3 has 15 residues. The germline gives CDR1 SGHNT, CDR2 YYREEE (reference sequence). CDR3 in amino acids: CASRIAGGRYNEQFF. Written as DNA, the CDR3 is TGTGCCAGCAGGATAGCGGGAGGCCGTTACAATGAGCAGTTCTTC.

This rearrangement joins TRBV28 to TRBJ2-3; D remains ambiguous. The CDR3 length is 16 residues. Trimming removed 1 base at V and 0 bases at J, with 11 bases between. Germline CDR1 and CDR2: MDHEN and SYDVKM. CDR3 DNA: TGTGCCAGCAGTTTATCGGATGGACCTAGCACAGATACGCAGTATTTT. This codes for CASSLSDGPSTDTQYF. The full variable domain, its missing parts supplied by reference TRBV28 and TRBJ2-3, is DVKVTQSSRYLVKRTGEKVFLECVQDMDHENMFWYRQDPGLGLRLIYFSYDVKMKEKGDIPEGYSVSREKKERFSLILESASTNQTSMYLCASSLSDGPSTDTQYFGPGTRLTVL.

This clone was counted at least ten times. CDR3 protein: CASSSALTGYEQYF. For the CDR3, the DNA is TGTGCCAGCAGCTCAGCGTTGACAGGGTACGAGCAGTACTTC. V and J are TRBV7-9 and TRBJ2-7; TRBD1 matches 7 bases. The CDR3 runs to 14 residues. V lost 4 bases and J lost 4; bases outside the gene matches: 7. CDR1 is SEHNR, CDR2 FQNEAQ, per germline (reference sequence).

The chain combines TRBV19 with TRBJ1-1; no firm D call. The CDR3 loop spans 15 amino acids. Trimming removed 6 bases at V and 3 bases at J, with 17 bases between. Germline values: CDR1 LNHDA, CDR2 SQIVND (reference sequence). CDR3 DNA sequence: TGTGCCAGTAGATCCCCCGGGAGGGTACACACTGAAGCTTTCTTT. Its protein is CASRSPGRVHTEAFF.

The CDR3, as DNA: TGTGCCAGCGGCAAAAGGGACAGTTCCTATGGCTACACCTTC. This sequence encodes CASGKRDSSYGYTF. This chain links TRBV6-5 with TRBJ1-2; 7 bases are shared with TRBD1. CDR1 and CDR2 (germline): MNHEY, SVGAGI. The junction had 10 bases not matched to a gene; V was cut back by 8 bases and J by 4 bases. CDR3 size: 14 residues.

The V call is TRBV6-9, the J call TRBJ2-7; D is undetermined. CDR1 is MNHGY and CDR2 is SVAAGI in the germline V gene. V was clipped by 7 bases and J by 4 bases, with 11 bases between them. This CDR3 is built from 12 residues. Written as DNA, the CDR3 is TGTGCCAGCACCCCCGAAAAATACGAGCAGTACTTC. This sequence encodes CASTPEKYEQYF.

This chain connects TRBV27 to TRBJ2-3; TRBD1 aligns across 9 bases. V lost 1 base and J lost 1; bases outside the gene matches: 3. This CDR3 contains 16 residues. Germline assignment: CDR1 MNHEY and CDR2 SMNVEV (reference sequence). The CDR3, as DNA: TGTGCCAGCAGTTTATATTGGACAGGGGGCACAGATACGCAGTATTTT. Protein sequence: CASSLYWTGGTDTQYF.

The rearrangement joins TRBV5-4 to TRBJ2-1; TRBD2 aligns across 12 bases. Germline trimming cut 4 bases from V and 7 bases from J; bases unmatched to any gene: 6. Looked up from germline, CDR1 is SGHNT and CDR2 is YYREEE (reference sequence). The CDR3 has 15 residues. The CDR3 DNA sequence: TGTGCCAGCAGCCACCCTAGCGGGGGGGCGAATGAGCAGTTCTTC. Translation gives CASSHPSGGANEQFF.

The V gene is TRBV5-1, the J gene TRBJ1-2; the match to TRBD1 covers 7 bases. The CDR3 sequence is 15 residues long. Unmatched junction bases numbered 4, after V lost 0 bases and J lost 2 bases. Germline V CDR1 and CDR2: SGHRS, YFSETQ. The CDR3 DNA sequence: TGCGCCAGCAGCTTGGAAGGGGGCCTAAACTATGGCTACACCTTC. This translates into CASSLEGGLNYGYTF.

This chain joins TRBV25-1 and TRBJ2-7, with TRBD1 identical over 9 bases. From germline, CDR1 is MGHDK and CDR2 SYGVNS. Unmatched junction bases numbered 4, after V lost 5 bases and J lost 2 bases. There are 14 residues in the CDR3. The CDR3 DNA sequence: TGTGCCAGCAGTCCCCGACAGGGGGCCTACGAGCAGTACTTC. Protein product: CASSPRQGAYEQYF.

The rearrangement joins TRBV11-2 to TRBJ1-1; D is uncertain. Trimming cost V 3 bases and J 0 bases, with 5 bases left between them. Germline V gene data show CDR1 as SGHAT and CDR2 as FQNNGV. The CDR3 loop spans 13 amino acids. The CDR3 here is CASSFDVNTEAFF. The CDR3 coding sequence is TGTGCCAGCAGCTTCGATGTGAACACTGAAGCTTTCTTT.